The 27 T cell receptor beta chains reported below all come from one sample, sequenced in a study of blood T cell repertoires in COVID-19. Sequenced by immunoSEQ multiplex PCR; TCRdb stores in-frame clones only, minus some. Of more than 45,000 clones in the sample, about 90% were seen once. Specimen: peripheral blood. The receptors originated from a man in his sixties with acute or convalescent COVID-19.

The V and J genes are TRBV7-8 and TRBJ2-1; D ambiguous. Germline V gives CDR1 SGHVS, CDR2 FQNEAQ. CDR3 length: 12 residues. Trimming left V 7 bases short and J 10 bases short, with 14 bases between. The CDR3 loop reads CASTSDRAEQFF. The CDR3 DNA is TGTGCCAGCACCTCTGACCGAGCGGAGCAGTTCTTC.

The chain uses TRBV7-9 and TRBJ2-1; 11 nucleotides agree with TRBD2. This CDR3 is built from 15 residues. V lost 7 bases to trimming and J lost 3 bases; unmatched junction nucleotides: 5. CDR1 is SEHNR, CDR2 FQNEAQ, per germline (reference sequence). The CDR3 DNA sequence: TGTGCCAGCATCCTACTAGCGGGAGTCTACAATGAGCAGTTCTTC. This encodes CASILLAGVYNEQFF.

This chain links TRBV7-3 with TRBJ2-1; a possible D gene is TRBD1 (6 bases). The CDR3 totals 15 residues. V was pared by 4 bases and J by 0 bases, with 10 bases between. In germline, CDR1 is SGHTA, CDR2 FQGTGA. The CDR3 here is CASSSGVNSYNEQFF. In DNA, the CDR3 is TGTGCCAGCAGCTCAGGGGTGAACTCCTACAATGAGCAGTTCTTC.

This chain links TRBV6-5 with TRBJ2-5; TRBD1 is a possible D gene (5 bases). Trimming removed 0 bases at V and 4 bases at J, with 15 bases between. The CDR3 consists of 16 residues. Germline loops: CDR1 MNHEY, CDR2 SVGAGI. CDR3 DNA sequence: TGTGCCAGCAGTTACTCATTCGTTGCAGGGTCAGAGACCCAGTACTTC. As protein: CASSYSFVAGSETQYF.

This chain links TRBV11-2 with TRBJ1-1, with no clear D. V dropped 5 bases and J dropped 2 bases, with 9 bases sitting between them. CDR1 and CDR2 from the germline V gene are SGHAT and FQNNGV. The CDR3 consists of 13 residues. The CDR3 loop reads CASSDLLNTEAFF. The CDR3 nucleotides are TGTGCCAGCAGCGATCTACTTAACACTGAAGCTTTCTTT.

This chain links TRBV18 with TRBJ1-5, with a tentative D call TRBD1 (6 bases). The CDR3 covers 14 residues. V dropped 3 bases and J dropped 7 bases, with 13 bases sitting between them. CDR1 and CDR2 (germline): KGHSH, LQKENI. CDR3 in DNA: TGTGCCAGCTCACCCTTAGACAGGACACAGCCCCAGCATTTT. It is translated as CASSPLDRTQPQHF. The variable domain in full, with the rest retrieved from reference TRBV18 and TRBJ1-5, is NAGVMQNPRHLVRRRGQEARLRCSPMKGHSHVYWYRQLPEEGLKFMVYLQKENIIDESGMPKERFSAEFPKEGPSILRIQQVVRGDSAAYFCASSPLDRTQPQHFGDGTRLSIL.

This CDR3 reads CASSQTEALYGYTF. The CDR3 DNA sequence: TGCGCCAGCAGCCAGACCGAGGCTCTCTATGGCTACACCTTC. The chain is built from TRBV4-1 and TRBJ1-2; no reliable D call. Germline CDR1 is MGHRA and CDR2 is YSYEKL. V was cut by 3 bases and J by 4 bases, with 12 bases left in between. The CDR3 sequence is 14 residues long.

This clone was seen a few times. The V call is TRBV6-4, the J call TRBJ2-5; 9 bases fit TRBD1. V was pared by 6 bases and J by 5 bases, with 10 bases of the junction left unmatched. CDR3 length: 15 residues. CDR1 and CDR2 from the germline V gene are MRHNA and SNTAGT. This CDR3 reads CASREPGQGNETQYF. CDR3 DNA: TGTGCCAGCAGGGAACCGGGACAGGGTAACGAGACCCAGTACTTC.

V usage is TRBV27 and J usage is TRBJ1-2; the D is unclear. The CDR3 totals 14 residues. Trimming shortened V by 0 bases and J by 2 bases, and 7 bases separated the two germline ends. Germline V gives CDR1 MNHEY, CDR2 SMNVEV (reference sequence). For the CDR3, the DNA is TGTGCCAGCAGTTTATCAAGGAGAAACTATGGCTACACCTTC. It codes for CASSLSRRNYGYTF.

This chain joins TRBV28 and TRBJ1-6; 8 bases line up with TRBD1. Germline-derived CDR1 and CDR2 are MDHEN and SYDVKM. The CDR3 loop spans 17 amino acids. The J segment lost 1 base and the V segment lost 3 bases, leaving 5 bases of the junction unmatched. In DNA, the CDR3 is TGTGCCAGCAGTTTCTCACAGGGGGGGTCCTATAATTCACCCCTCCACTTT. Translated, it gives CASSFSQGGSYNSPLHF. The whole variable domain, remainder taken from reference TRBV28 and TRBJ1-6, is DVKVTQSSRYLVKRTGEKVFLECVQDMDHENMFWYRQDPGLGLRLIYFSYDVKMKEKGDIPEGYSVSREKKERFSLILESASTNQTSMYLCASSFSQGGSYNSPLHFGNGTRLTVT.

The rearrangement joins TRBV5-6 to TRBJ2-7, with D perhaps TRBD2 (6 bases). Germline lookup yields CDR1 SGHDT and CDR2 YYEEEE. V was trimmed by 2 bases and J by 0 bases, leaving 15 bases between them. This CDR3 comprises 16 residues. DNA for the CDR3: TGTGCCAGCAGCTTCTTGACTAGACATTCCTCCTACGAGCAGTACTTC. Its protein is CASSFLTRHSSYEQYF.

The V and J genes are TRBV9 and TRBJ1-4; no clear D gene. V gave up 3 bases and J gave up 8 bases, with 11 bases separating them. Germline assignment: CDR1 SGDLS and CDR2 YYNGEE. This CDR3 contains 13 residues. The CDR3 loop reads CASSEEGIEKLFF. The CDR3 DNA reads as TGTGCCAGCAGCGAGGAGGGAATAGAAAAACTGTTTTTT.

In its sample, this clone was seen once. The CDR3 nucleotides are TGCGCCAGCAGCCAAGATCTTAGAGGACTAGCACTGTTCTTC. Encoded protein: CASSQDLRGLALFF. The rearrangement uses TRBV4-3 and TRBJ2-1; 8 bases fit TRBD2. CDR1 and CDR2 from the germline V gene are LGHNA and YSLEER. The CDR3 covers 14 residues. J lost 15 bases, V lost 0 bases, and 10 bases had no gene match.

This sequence joins TRBV3-1 (or the pseudogene TRBV3-2) and TRBJ1-1; no firm D call. This CDR3 has 16 amino acids. Germline lookup yields CDR1 LGHDT and CDR2 YNNKEL (reference sequence). V lost 0 bases, J lost 11 bases, and 22 bases lay in between. The CDR3, as DNA: TGTGCCAGCAGCCAAGATCTTGATGCGGTAAGGTACGGGGCTTTCTTT. It yields the protein CASSQDLDAVRYGAFF.

V gene TRBV19 combines with J gene TRBJ2-1, with 9 bases identical to TRBD1. Germline V gene data show CDR1 as LNHDA and CDR2 as SQIVND (reference sequence). CDR3 length: 16 residues. V gave up 4 bases and J gave up 7 bases; unmatched junction bases: 11. The CDR3 sequence: CASSTLPGTGRNEQFF. DNA of the CDR3: TGTGCCAGTAGTACCTTACCCGGGACAGGGAGGAATGAGCAGTTCTTC.

V usage is TRBV6-2 or TRBV6-3 and J usage is TRBJ2-1; D is unresolved. The CDR3 spans 12 residues. V was trimmed by 6 bases and J by 4 bases, leaving 7 bases between them. Germline CDR1 MNHEY, CDR2 SVGEGT. The CDR3 protein is CASSRTYNEQFF. The CDR3 DNA reads TGTGCCAGCAGCCGCACTTACAATGAGCAGTTCTTC.

The chain couples TRBV4-3 to TRBJ1-1; 10 bases line up with TRBD1. This CDR3 has 15 amino acids. Unmatched junction bases numbered 1, after V lost 2 bases and J lost 1 base. CDR1 LGHNA and CDR2 YSLEER come from the germline V gene. CDR3 in DNA: TGCGCCAGCAGCCAAAGGGACAGGGGGAACACTGAAGCTTTCTTT. Its protein is CASSQRDRGNTEAFF.

This sequence joins TRBV6-2 or TRBV6-3 and TRBJ1-5; no clear D. The CDR3 is made up of 16 amino acids. Germline V CDR1 and CDR2: MNHEY, SVGEGT. V lost 0 bases to trimming and J lost 8 bases, with 17 bases between them. The CDR3 loop reads CASSYSRGILVEPQHF. The CDR3 bases are TGTGCCAGCAGTTACTCTAGAGGGATCTTGGTGGAGCCCCAGCATTTT.

This chain links TRBV2 with TRBJ1-2; D not certain. Between the trimmed V and J ends, which lost 6 bases and 8 bases, there was a span of 16 bases. Germline values: CDR1 SNHLY, CDR2 FYNNEI. The CDR3 totals 13 residues. The CDR3 is CASSGGSPLGYTF. CDR3 nucleotides: TGTGCCAGCAGCGGAGGGAGCCCTTTGGGCTACACCTTC.

V gene TRBV20-1 combines with J gene TRBJ2-1, with 8 bases lining up with TRBD2. The V gene end was trimmed by 3 bases and the J gene end by 3 bases; junction bases not matched to a gene: 7. There are 15 residues in the CDR3. CDR1 and CDR2 from the germline V gene are DFQATT and SNEGSKA (reference sequence). This CDR3 is CSASSPSGYYNEQFF. In DNA, the CDR3 is TGCAGTGCTAGTAGTCCTAGCGGGTACTACAATGAGCAGTTCTTC.

The J gene is TRBJ1-2, the V gene TRBV28; perhaps TRBD1 as D (5 bases). The CDR3 has 15 residues. Germline values: CDR1 MDHEN, CDR2 SYDVKM. V was clipped by 3 bases and J by 7 bases, with 18 bases between them. The CDR3 loop reads CASSLKVRGKGGYTF. Written as DNA, the CDR3 is TGTGCCAGCAGTTTGAAAGTCCGGGGGAAGGGTGGCTACACCTTC.

This chain joins TRBV7-9 and TRBJ2-1, with D unresolved. Trimming removed 10 bases from V and 0 bases from J, with 13 bases in between. Germline V gives CDR1 SEHNR, CDR2 FQNEAQ (reference sequence). The length of the CDR3 is 14 residues. The CDR3 loop reads CATEESSSYNEQFF. The CDR3 DNA sequence: TGTGCCACCGAGGAGTCGAGCTCCTACAATGAGCAGTTCTTC.

The J gene is TRBJ2-3, the V gene TRBV9, with 10 bases identical to TRBD2. With 4 bases clipped from V and 5 bases from J, the junction kept 7 bases outside the gene matches. This CDR3 region has 15 residues. Germline values: CDR1 SGDLS, CDR2 YYNGEE. The CDR3 sequence: CASSTRAGGEDTQYF. DNA of the CDR3: TGTGCCAGCAGCACTCGAGCGGGGGGGGAAGATACGCAGTATTTT.

To note about this clone: This CDR3 is also generated by other DNA sequences in the sample. The rearrangement links TRBV7-3 to TRBJ2-3, with 8 bases lining up with TRBD1. The CDR3 has 15 amino acids. The germline V gene has CDR1 SGHTA and CDR2 FQGTGA. V lost 5 bases to trimming and J lost 3 bases; unmatched junction nucleotides: 7. The CDR3 nucleotides are TGTGCCAGCAGCCCAGACAGGGGTAAAACAGATACGCAGTATTTT. Translated, it gives CASSPDRGKTDTQYF.

The chain recombines TRBV11-3 with TRBJ2-7, with D possibly matching TRBD2 (5 bases). The V gene lost 1 base and the J gene lost 5 bases, with 15 bases spanning the gap. The germline gives CDR1 SGHNT, CDR2 YENEEA. The CDR3 is 15 amino acids. In DNA, the CDR3 is TGTGCCAGCAGCTTAGTGACGGCACTCGGGGACGAGCAGTACTTC. Translation: CASSLVTALGDEQYF.

The rearrangement joins TRBV4-2 to TRBJ1-2; no firm D call. The V gene's germline CDR1 is LGHNA and CDR2 YNFKEQ. Trimming removed 6 bases from V and 6 bases from J, with 11 bases in between. The CDR3 is 12 amino acids. The CDR3 nucleotides are TGTGCCAGCAGAAGCCGGGAGGATGGCTACACCTTC. Its protein product is CASRSREDGYTF.

The chain recombines TRBV29-1 with TRBJ2-7, with TRBD1 matching over 7 bases. With 7 bases clipped from V and 3 bases from J, the junction kept 12 bases outside the gene matches. The CDR3 consists of 14 residues. The V gene's germline CDR1 is SQVTM and CDR2 ANQGSEA. CDR3 sequence reads: CSAAPRRDSYEQYF. In nucleotides, the CDR3 is TGCAGCGCCGCACCCCGCCGGGACAGCTACGAGCAGTACTTC.